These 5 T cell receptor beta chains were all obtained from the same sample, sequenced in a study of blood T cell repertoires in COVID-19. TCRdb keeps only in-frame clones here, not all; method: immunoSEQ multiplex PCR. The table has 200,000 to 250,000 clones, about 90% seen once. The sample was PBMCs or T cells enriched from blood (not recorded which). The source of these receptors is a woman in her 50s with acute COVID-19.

The CDR3 nucleotides are TGTGCCAGCAGCCCCGACAGTTCGAACACCGGGGAGCTGTTTTTT. Protein: CASSPDSSNTGELFF. The gene calls are TRBV9 and TRBJ2-2; D is perhaps TRBD1 (5 bases). Germline CDR1 is SGDLS and CDR2 is YYNGEE. The ends were cut back, 4 bases at V and 0 bases at J, with 10 bases in the middle. The CDR3 covers 15 residues.

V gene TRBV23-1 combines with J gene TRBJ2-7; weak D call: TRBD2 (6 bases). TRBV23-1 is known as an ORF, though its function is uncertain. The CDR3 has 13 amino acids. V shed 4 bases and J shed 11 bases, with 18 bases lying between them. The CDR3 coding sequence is TGCGCCAGCAGTCCACGGCCGCGGGGATACGAGTACTTC. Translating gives CASSPRPRGYEYF.

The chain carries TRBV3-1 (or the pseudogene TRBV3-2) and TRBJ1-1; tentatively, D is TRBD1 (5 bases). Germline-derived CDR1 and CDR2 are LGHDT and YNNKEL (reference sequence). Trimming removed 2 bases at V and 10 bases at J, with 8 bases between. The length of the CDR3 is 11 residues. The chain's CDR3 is CASSQQGSAFF. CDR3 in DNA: TGTGCCAGCAGCCAACAGGGTTCAGCTTTCTTT.

The DNA of the CDR3 is TGTGCCAGCAGCTTGGGAAGCGGGAGGGCTGCCTTTGAGCAGTTCTTC. Translating gives CASSLGSGRAAFEQFF. The rearrangement joins TRBV7-3 to TRBJ2-1, with TRBD2 matching 10 bases. The germline CDR1 and CDR2 sequences are SGHTA and FQGTGA. The length of the CDR3 is 16 residues. V lost 3 bases, J lost 9 bases, and 11 bases stayed unmatched.

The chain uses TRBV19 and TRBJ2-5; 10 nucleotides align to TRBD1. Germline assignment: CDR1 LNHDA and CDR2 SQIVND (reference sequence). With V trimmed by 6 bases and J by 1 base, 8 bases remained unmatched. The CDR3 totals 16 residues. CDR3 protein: CASSSSGTGAQETQYF. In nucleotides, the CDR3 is TGTGCCAGTAGCTCTTCCGGGACAGGGGCCCAAGAGACCCAGTACTTC.